The following is a T cell receptor beta chain sequence with its context. Germline V gives CDR1 LGHNA, CDR2 YNFKEQ. The CDR3 is 20 residues long. V shed 0 bases and J 5 bases; nucleotides not matched to a gene: 13. The sample originates from a study of T cell changes during pregnancy in multiple sclerosis. Assay: immunoSEQ multiplex PCR; the TCRdb copy retains only in-frame clones and omits some. The sample lists approximately 40,000 clones, 92% occurring once. This material consisted of CD8+ T cells from peripheral blood mononuclear cells, taken in the third trimester of pregnancy. V usage is TRBV4-2 and J usage is TRBJ2-1, with TRBD2 matching over 13 bases. The TCR sequence derives from a female donor with multiple sclerosis, enrolled in a pregnancy study. As DNA, the CDR3 is TGTGCCAGCAGCCAAGATGAACTAGCGGGAGGGTCATGGAGAAACAATGAGCAGTTCTTC. It is translated as CASSQDELAGGSWRNNEQFF.